The sequence of this TCR beta chain was determined in a study of PD-L1 blockade in urothelial cancer. Time point given: pretreatment peripheral blood. Method: immunoSEQ multiplex PCR; TCRdb's copy keeps in-frame clones and lacks some. Of about 130,000 clones in the sample, less than 85% were seen once. Losses at the gene ends were 1 base for V and 3 bases for J; bases not matched to a gene: 6. CDR1 and CDR2 from the germline V gene are SGHNT and YYREEE (reference sequence). The CDR3 loop spans 15 amino acids. This sequence was found in a middle-aged man with urothelial cancer. This chain connects TRBV5-4 to TRBJ2-7; 8 bases are shared with TRBD1. The starting material was PBMCs, obtained around atezolizumab (anti-PD-L1) treatment. The CDR3 protein is CASSLSGQGGYEQYF. As DNA, the CDR3 is TGTGCCAGCAGCTTGTCCGGACAGGGTGGCTACGAGCAGTACTTC.